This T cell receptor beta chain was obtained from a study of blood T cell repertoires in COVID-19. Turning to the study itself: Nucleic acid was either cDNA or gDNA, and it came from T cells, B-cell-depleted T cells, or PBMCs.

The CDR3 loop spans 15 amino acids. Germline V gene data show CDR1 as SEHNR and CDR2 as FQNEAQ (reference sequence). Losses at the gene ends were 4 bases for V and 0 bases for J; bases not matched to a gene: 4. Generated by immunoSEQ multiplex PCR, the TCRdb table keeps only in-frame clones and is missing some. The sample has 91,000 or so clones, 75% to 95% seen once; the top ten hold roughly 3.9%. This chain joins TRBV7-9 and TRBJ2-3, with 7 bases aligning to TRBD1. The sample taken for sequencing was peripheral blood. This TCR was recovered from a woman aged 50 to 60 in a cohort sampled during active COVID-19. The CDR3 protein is CASSSGTESTDTQYF. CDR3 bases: TGTGCCAGCAGCTCCGGGACAGAAAGCACAGATACGCAGTATTTT.